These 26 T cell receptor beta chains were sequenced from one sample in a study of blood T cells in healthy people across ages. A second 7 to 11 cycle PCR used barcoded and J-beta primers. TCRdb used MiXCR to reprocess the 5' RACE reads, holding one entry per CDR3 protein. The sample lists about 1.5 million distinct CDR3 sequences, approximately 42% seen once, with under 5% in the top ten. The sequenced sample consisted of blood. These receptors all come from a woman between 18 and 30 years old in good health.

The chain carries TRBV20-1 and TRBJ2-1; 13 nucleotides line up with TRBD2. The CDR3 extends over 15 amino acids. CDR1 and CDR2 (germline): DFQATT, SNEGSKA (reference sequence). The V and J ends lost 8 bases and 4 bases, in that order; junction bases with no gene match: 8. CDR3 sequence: CSPWTSGGLYNEQFF. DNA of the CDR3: TGCAGTCCCTGGACTAGCGGGGGCCTATACAATGAGCAGTTCTTC.

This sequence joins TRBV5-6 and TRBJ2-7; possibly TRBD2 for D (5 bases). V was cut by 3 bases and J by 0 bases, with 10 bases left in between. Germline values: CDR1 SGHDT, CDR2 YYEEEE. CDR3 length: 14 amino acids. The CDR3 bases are TGTGCCAGCAGCTCTCCTAGCAGCTCCTACGAGCAGTACTTC. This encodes CASSSPSSSYEQYF.

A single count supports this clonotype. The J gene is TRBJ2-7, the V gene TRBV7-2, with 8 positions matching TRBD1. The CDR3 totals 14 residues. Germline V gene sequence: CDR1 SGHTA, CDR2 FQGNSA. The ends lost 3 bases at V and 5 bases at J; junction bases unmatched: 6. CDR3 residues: CASSFGGQGNEQYF. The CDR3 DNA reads TGTGCCAGCAGCTTCGGTGGACAGGGAAACGAGCAGTACTTC.

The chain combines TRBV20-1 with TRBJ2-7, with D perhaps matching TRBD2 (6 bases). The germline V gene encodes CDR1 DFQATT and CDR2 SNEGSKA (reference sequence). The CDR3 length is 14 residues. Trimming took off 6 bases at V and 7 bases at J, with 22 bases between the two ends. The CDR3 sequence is CSARLSGSREEQYF. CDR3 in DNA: TGCAGTGCCAGGCTTAGCGGCTCAAGAGAGGAGCAGTACTTC.

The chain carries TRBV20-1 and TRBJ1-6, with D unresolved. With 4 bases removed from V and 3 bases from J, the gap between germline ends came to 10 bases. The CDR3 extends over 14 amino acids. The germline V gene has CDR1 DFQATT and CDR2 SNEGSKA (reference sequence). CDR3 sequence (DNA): TGCAGTGCTACCGACATATACTATAATTCACCCCTCCACTTT. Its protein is CSATDIYYNSPLHF.

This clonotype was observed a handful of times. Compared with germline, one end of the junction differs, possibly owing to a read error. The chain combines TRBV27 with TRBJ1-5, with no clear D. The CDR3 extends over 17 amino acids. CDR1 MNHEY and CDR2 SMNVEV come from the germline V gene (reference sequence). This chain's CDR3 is CANSLTPDGDSNQPQHF. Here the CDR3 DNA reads TGTGCCAACAGTTTAACCCCCGACGGTGATAGCAATCAGCCCCAGCATTTT.

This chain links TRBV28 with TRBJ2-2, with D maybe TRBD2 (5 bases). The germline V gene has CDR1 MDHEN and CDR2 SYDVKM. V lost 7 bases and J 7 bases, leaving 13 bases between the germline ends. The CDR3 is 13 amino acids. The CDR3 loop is CASTSGLVGELFF. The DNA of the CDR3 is TGTGCCAGCACTTCTGGACTTGTCGGGGAGCTGTTTTTT.

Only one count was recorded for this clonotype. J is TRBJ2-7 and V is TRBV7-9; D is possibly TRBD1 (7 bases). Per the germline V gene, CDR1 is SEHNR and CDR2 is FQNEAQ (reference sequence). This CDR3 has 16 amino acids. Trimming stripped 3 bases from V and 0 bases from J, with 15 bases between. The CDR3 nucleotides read TGTGCCAGCAGCTTCACCTGGGGGGACAGCTCCTACGAGCAGTACTTC. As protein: CASSFTWGDSSYEQYF.

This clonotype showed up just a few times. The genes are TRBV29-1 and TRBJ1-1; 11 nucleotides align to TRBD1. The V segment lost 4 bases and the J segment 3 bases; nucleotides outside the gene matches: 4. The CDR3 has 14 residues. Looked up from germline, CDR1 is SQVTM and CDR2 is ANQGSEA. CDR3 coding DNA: TGCAGCGTTGCGGGGGACAGGGGGTACACTGAAGCTTTCTTT. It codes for CSVAGDRGYTEAFF.

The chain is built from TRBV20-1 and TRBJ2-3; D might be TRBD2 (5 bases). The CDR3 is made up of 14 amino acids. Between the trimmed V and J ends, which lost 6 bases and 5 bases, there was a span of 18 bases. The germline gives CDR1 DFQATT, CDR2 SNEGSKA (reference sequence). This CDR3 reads CSAPDRRAGDTQYF. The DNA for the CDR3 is TGCAGTGCCCCCGATCGGCGGGCGGGAGATACGCAGTATTTT.

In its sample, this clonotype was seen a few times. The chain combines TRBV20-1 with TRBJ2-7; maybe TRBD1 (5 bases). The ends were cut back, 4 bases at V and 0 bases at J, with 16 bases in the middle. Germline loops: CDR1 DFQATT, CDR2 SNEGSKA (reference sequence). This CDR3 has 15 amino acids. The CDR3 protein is CSANHRLRSSYEQYF. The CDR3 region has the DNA TGCAGTGCTAACCACAGGCTCCGGAGCTCCTACGAGCAGTACTTC.

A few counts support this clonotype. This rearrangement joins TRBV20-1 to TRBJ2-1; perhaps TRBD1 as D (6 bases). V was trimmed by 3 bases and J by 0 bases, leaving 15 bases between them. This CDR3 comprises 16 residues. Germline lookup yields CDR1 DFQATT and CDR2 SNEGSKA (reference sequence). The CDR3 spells CSARSLTGNSYNEQFF. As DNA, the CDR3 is TGCAGTGCTAGGAGCTTAACAGGGAACTCCTACAATGAGCAGTTCTTC.

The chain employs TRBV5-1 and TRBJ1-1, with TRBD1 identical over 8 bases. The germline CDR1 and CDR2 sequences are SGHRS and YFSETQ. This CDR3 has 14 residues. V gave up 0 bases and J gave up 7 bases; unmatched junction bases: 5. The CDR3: CASSLATGGIEAFF. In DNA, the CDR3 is TGCGCCAGCAGCTTGGCAACAGGGGGTATTGAAGCTTTCTTT.

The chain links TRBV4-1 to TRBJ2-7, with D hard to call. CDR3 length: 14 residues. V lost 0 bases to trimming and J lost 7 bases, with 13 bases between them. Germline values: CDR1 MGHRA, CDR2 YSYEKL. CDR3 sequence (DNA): TGCGCCAGCAGCCAAGATCAGGCGTCGAGGGAGCAGTACTTC. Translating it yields CASSQDQASREQYF.

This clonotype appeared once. The chain's CDR3 is CASSEGGITDTQYF. DNA of the CDR3: TGTGCCAGCAGTGAAGGAGGAATCACAGATACGCAGTATTTT. This chain links TRBV2 with TRBJ2-3, with D unclear. The CDR3 has 14 amino acids. V gave up 1 base and J gave up 2 bases, with 7 bases separating them. CDR1 is SNHLY, CDR2 FYNNEI, per germline.

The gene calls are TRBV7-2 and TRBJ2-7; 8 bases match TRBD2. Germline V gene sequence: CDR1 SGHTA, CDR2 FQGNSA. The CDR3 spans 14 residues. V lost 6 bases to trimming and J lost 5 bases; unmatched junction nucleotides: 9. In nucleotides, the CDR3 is TGTGCCAGCAGTCATCCGGGACTAGTCAACGAGCAGTACTTC. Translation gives CASSHPGLVNEQYF.

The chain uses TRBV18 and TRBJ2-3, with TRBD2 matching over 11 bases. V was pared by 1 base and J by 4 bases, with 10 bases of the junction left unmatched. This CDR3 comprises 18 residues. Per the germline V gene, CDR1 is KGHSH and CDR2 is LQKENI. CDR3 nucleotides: TGTGCCAGCTCACCACAACTAGCGGGGGTCATCAGCCCAGATACGCAGTATTTT. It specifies CASSPQLAGVISPDTQYF.

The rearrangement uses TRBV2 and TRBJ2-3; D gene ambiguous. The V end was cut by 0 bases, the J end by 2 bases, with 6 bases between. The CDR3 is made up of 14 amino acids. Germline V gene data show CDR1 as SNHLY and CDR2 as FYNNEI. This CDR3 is CASSEATYTDTQYF. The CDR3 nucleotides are TGTGCCAGCAGTGAAGCGACTTACACAGATACGCAGTATTTT.

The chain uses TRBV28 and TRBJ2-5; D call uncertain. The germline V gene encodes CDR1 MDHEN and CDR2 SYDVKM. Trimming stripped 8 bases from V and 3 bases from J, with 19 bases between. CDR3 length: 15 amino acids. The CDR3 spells CASAGPGYRKETQYF. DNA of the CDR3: TGTGCCAGCGCTGGGCCTGGTTACCGAAAAGAGACCCAGTACTTC.

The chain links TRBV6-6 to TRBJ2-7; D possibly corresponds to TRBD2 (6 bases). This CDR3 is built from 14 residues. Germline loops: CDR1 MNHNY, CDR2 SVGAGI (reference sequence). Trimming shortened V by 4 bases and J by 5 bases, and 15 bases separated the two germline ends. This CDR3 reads CASSSNSGVNEQYF. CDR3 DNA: TGTGCCAGCAGTTCGAATAGCGGTGTCAACGAGCAGTACTTC.

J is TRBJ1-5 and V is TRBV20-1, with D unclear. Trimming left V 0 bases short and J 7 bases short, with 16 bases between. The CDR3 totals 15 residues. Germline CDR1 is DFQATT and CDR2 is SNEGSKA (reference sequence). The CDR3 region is CSARDNQRLGQPQHF. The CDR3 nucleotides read TGCAGTGCTAGAGATAACCAGAGACTAGGACAGCCCCAGCATTTT.

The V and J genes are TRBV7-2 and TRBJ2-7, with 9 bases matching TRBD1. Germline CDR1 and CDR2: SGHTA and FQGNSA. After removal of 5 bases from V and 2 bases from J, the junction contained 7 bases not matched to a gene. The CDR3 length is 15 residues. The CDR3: CASSRTGVLAYEQYF. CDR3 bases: TGTGCCAGCAGCCGGACAGGGGTCCTTGCCTACGAGCAGTACTTC.

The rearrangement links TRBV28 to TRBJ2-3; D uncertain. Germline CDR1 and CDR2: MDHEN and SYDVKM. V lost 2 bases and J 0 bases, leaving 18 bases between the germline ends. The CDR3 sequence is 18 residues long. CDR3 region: CASSLKSKTFSSTDTQYF. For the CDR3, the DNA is TGTGCCAGCAGTTTAAAGTCCAAGACATTTTCTAGCACAGATACGCAGTATTTT. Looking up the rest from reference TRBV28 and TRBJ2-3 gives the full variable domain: DVKVTQSSRYLVKRTGEKVFLECVQDMDHENMFWYRQDPGLGLRLIYFSYDVKMKEKGDIPEGYSVSREKKERFSLILESASTNQTSMYLCASSLKSKTFSSTDTQYFGPGTRLTVL.

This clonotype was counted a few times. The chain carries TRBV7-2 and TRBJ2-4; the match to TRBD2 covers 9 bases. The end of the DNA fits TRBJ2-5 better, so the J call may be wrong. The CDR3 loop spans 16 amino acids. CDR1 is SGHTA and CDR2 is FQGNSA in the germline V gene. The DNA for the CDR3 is TGTGCCAGCAGCACCCCGACTAGCGGAGAAAGGGAGACCCAGTACTTC. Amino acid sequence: CASSTPTSGERETQYF.

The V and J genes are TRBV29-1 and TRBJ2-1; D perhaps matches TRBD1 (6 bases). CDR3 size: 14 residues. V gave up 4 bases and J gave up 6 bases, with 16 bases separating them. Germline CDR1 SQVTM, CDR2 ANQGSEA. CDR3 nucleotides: TGCAGCGTTGTTCTAGTGGGGGCAATCAATGAGCAGTTCTTC. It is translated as CSVVLVGAINEQFF.

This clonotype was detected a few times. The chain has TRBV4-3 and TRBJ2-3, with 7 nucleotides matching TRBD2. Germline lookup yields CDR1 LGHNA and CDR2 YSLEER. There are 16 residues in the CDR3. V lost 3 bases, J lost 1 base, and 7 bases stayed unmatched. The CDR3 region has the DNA TGCGCCAGCAGCCAGACTAGCCGAGAACGCACAGATACGCAGTATTTT. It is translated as CASSQTSRERTDTQYF.